Following are 8 T cell receptor beta chains from one sample sequenced in a study of read filtering for tumor transcriptome and immune sequencing. This library used 300 to 500 ng RNA and molecular barcoded adaptors spanning alpha/delta and beta/gamma chains. TCRdb itself ran the reads through MiXCR, one entry per CDR3 protein. The sample has about 35,000 distinct CDR3 sequences, roughly an eighth seen once; the top ten hold 6% to 8%. The sample consisted of a population of CD138-negative cells sorted from bone marrow. Receptors originate from a donor at least 40 years old with multiple myeloma.

This clonotype was counted many times. This chain links TRBV3-1 with TRBJ2-1, with D perhaps matching TRBD1 (5 bases). Trimming cost V 1 base and J 2 bases, with 15 bases left between them. The V gene's germline CDR1 is LGHDT and CDR2 YNNKEL (reference sequence). The CDR3 extends over 17 amino acids. The CDR3 DNA reads as TGTGCCAGCAGCCAAGGACAGCAGGGTGCGCCCTACAATGAGCAGTTCTTC. Translated: CASSQGQQGAPYNEQFF.

This clonotype was recorded at least ten times. The chain couples TRBV7-8 to TRBJ2-1; a weak D match, TRBD1 (5 bases). In germline, CDR1 is SGHVS, CDR2 FQNEAQ. With 7 bases removed from V and 4 bases from J, the gap between germline ends came to 17 bases. The CDR3 has 15 amino acids. CDR3 residues: CASTPGRTLYNEQFF. The CDR3 DNA reads TGTGCCAGCACCCCCGGCCGGACACTTTACAATGAGCAGTTCTTC.

This clonotype was seen ten or more times. The chain uses TRBV28 and TRBJ1-2, with D possibly TRBD1 on 5 matching bases. This CDR3 region has 16 residues. Trimming removed 3 bases at V and 1 base at J, with 15 bases between. CDR1 and CDR2 (germline): MDHEN, SYDVKM. As DNA, the CDR3 is TGTGCCAGCAGTTTCCTCAGGAGGGACCTTAACTATGGCTACACCTTC. Translated: CASSFLRRDLNYGYTF.

This clonotype was recorded many times. The chain employs TRBV12-3 or TRBV12-4 and TRBJ1-5, with TRBD1 identical over 9 bases. The length of the CDR3 is 15 residues. Trimming cost V 7 bases and J 3 bases; bases outside gene matches: 7. CDR3 sequence (DNA): TGTGCCAGCATATATGGGACAGGGTCCAATCAGCCCCAGCATTTT. Its translation is CASIYGTGSNQPQHF.

To note about this clonotype: This CDR3 is missing its conserved last phenylalanine or tryptophan, likely due to a read error. It is unclear where the CDR3 begins or ends on the DNA, so no DNA is shown, and the CDR3 is as TCRdb lists it. The CDR3 loop is CSATQGLAVRRGTL. The chain uses TRBV20-1 and TRBJ1-2. The CDR3 adds up to 14 amino acids, both ends counted. Germline assignment: CDR1 DFQATT and CDR2 SNEGSKA (reference sequence).

In this sample, this clonotype turned up many times. The chain employs TRBV6-1 and TRBJ2-7; TRBD2 might be the D (7 bases). The V end was cut by 7 bases, the J end by 4 bases, with 14 bases between. Germline values: CDR1 MNHNS, CDR2 SASEGT. The CDR3 has 13 residues. The CDR3 reads CASMGGTTYEQYF. In DNA, the CDR3 is TGTGCCAGCATGGGGGGGACAACTTACGAGCAGTACTTC.

At least ten counts were recorded for this clonotype. The V and J genes are TRBV30 and TRBJ2-3; D is unresolved. The CDR3 covers 14 residues. Germline-derived CDR1 and CDR2 are GTSNPN and SVGIG (reference sequence). Trimming cost V 1 base and J 2 bases, with 10 bases left between them. The CDR3 protein is CAWSARALTDTQYF. CDR3 DNA: TGTGCCTGGAGTGCTAGGGCCCTCACAGATACGCAGTATTTT.

About this clonotype: This may be a read error: a much more frequent sequence differs by one nucleotide. V and J are TRBV3-1 and TRBJ2-2; 11 bases are shared with TRBD1. This CDR3 is 13 amino acids long. The germline CDR1 and CDR2 sequences are LGHDT and YNNKEL (reference sequence). CDR3 in DNA: TGTGCCGGGCGGACAGGGGGCACCAGGGAGCTGTTTTTT. This sequence encodes CAGRTGGTRELFF.